These 18 T cell receptor beta chains were all obtained from the same sample, sequenced in a study of blood T cell repertoires in COVID-19. TCRdb keeps only in-frame clones here, not all; method: immunoSEQ multiplex PCR. This sample has fewer than 200,000 clones, with 84% found just once. What was sequenced was PBMCs or T cells enriched from blood (not recorded which). These receptors were collected from a man aged 50-59 years who had recovered from COVID-19.

The V call is TRBV7-2, the J call TRBJ2-7; the D gene is possibly TRBD2 (6 bases). Trimming stripped 3 bases from V and 5 bases from J, with 14 bases between. This CDR3 is built from 14 residues. Germline loops: CDR1 SGHTA, CDR2 FQGNSA. Here the CDR3 DNA reads TGTGCCAGCAGCTTCACTACGCGGGGCCACGAGCAGTACTTC. It is translated as CASSFTTRGHEQYF.

The J gene is TRBJ2-3, the V gene TRBV28; 11 positions agree with TRBD2. V lost 3 bases to trimming and J lost 5 bases; unmatched junction nucleotides: 7. In germline, CDR1 is MDHEN, CDR2 SYDVKM. CDR3 length: 16 residues. CDR3 coding DNA: TGTGCCAGCAGTTTGGGGGCTAGCGGGGGGTTAGATACGCAGTATTTT. Translated, it gives CASSLGASGGLDTQYF.

The genes are TRBV5-1 and TRBJ2-7, with 14 bases aligning to TRBD2. The germline CDR1 and CDR2 sequences are SGHRS and YFSETQ. V dropped 4 bases and J dropped 2; count of bases not matched to a gene: 11. The CDR3 is 18 amino acids. For the CDR3, the DNA is TGCGCCAGCAGCCGGGGACTAGCGGGGGAAAAGATAACCTACGAGCAGTACTTC. Its translation is CASSRGLAGEKITYEQYF.

The chain uses TRBV24-1 and TRBJ2-2, with a tentative D call TRBD2 (6 bases). Germline V lookup: CDR1 KGHDR, CDR2 SFDVKD. The CDR3 is made up of 15 amino acids. Trimming took off 3 bases at V and 4 bases at J, with 11 bases between the two ends. Here the CDR3 reads CATSDPGRSTGELFF. CDR3 DNA sequence: TGTGCCACCAGTGATCCAGGGAGGAGCACCGGGGAGCTGTTTTTT.

This CDR3 is CASSPRRTGGRPSYEQYF. CDR3 bases: TGTGCCAGCAGCCCCCGGAGGACGGGGGGGCGCCCCTCCTACGAGCAGTACTTC. The chain has TRBV3-1 (or the pseudogene TRBV3-2) and TRBJ2-7; 8 positions agree with TRBD2. CDR3 length: 18 residues. V was clipped by 4 bases and J by 0 bases; unmatched bases: 14. Looked up from germline, CDR1 is LGHDT and CDR2 is YNNKEL (reference sequence).

The chain employs TRBV18 and TRBJ1-5; D is ambiguous. V was trimmed by 2 bases and J by 0 bases, leaving 11 bases between them. The CDR3 is made up of 16 amino acids. Germline assignment: CDR1 KGHSH and CDR2 LQKENI. The CDR3 coding sequence is TGTGCCAGCTCACCAAGCGGGCAGAGTAGCAATCAGCCCCAGCATTTT. It translates to CASSPSGQSSNQPQHF.

The chain is built from TRBV7-9 and TRBJ2-1, with D perhaps TRBD2 (5 bases). V was pared by 5 bases and J by 6 bases, with 20 bases between. CDR1 and CDR2 (germline): SEHNR, FQNEAQ (reference sequence). This CDR3 is 16 amino acids long. The CDR3 nucleotides are TGTGCCAGCAGCCACCTCGCCTTCGTGGGGAGCAATGAGCAGTTCTTC. As protein: CASSHLAFVGSNEQFF.

The rearrangement uses TRBV7-9 and TRBJ1-1; D ambiguous. In germline, CDR1 is SEHNR, CDR2 FQNEAQ (reference sequence). The CDR3 totals 13 residues. The germline V and J ends were trimmed by 6 bases and 4 bases, with 12 bases remaining between them. The CDR3 loop reads CASSQPGFTEAFF. The CDR3 bases are TGTGCCAGCAGTCAGCCGGGGTTCACTGAAGCTTTCTTT.

The rearrangement links TRBV19 to TRBJ1-2; D possibly corresponds to TRBD1 (6 bases). V shed 1 base and J shed 3 bases, with 12 bases lying between them. Per the germline V gene, CDR1 is LNHDA and CDR2 is SQIVND (reference sequence). The length of the CDR3 is 15 residues. CDR3: CASSIVPGVDYGYTF. CDR3 in DNA: TGTGCCAGTAGTATAGTGCCAGGGGTTGACTATGGCTACACCTTC.

This chain connects TRBV3-1 (or the pseudogene TRBV3-2) to TRBJ2-7, with TRBD1 matching over 7 bases. Germline values: CDR1 LGHDT, CDR2 YNNKEL (reference sequence). V was clipped by 0 bases and J by 4 bases; unmatched bases: 6. There are 15 residues in the CDR3. DNA of the CDR3: TGTGCCAGCAGCCAAGATGGGACAGACGGGTACGAGCAGTACTTC. Translating it yields CASSQDGTDGYEQYF.

The rearrangement joins TRBV6-1 to TRBJ1-1; 11 bases map to TRBD1. Germline V gene lookup returns CDR1 MNHNS and CDR2 SASEGT. The junction had 8 bases not matched to a gene; V was cut back by 3 bases and J by 5 bases. This CDR3 region has 16 residues. The CDR3, as DNA: TGTGCCAGCAGTGAGTTTGGACAGGGGGCAGGGACTGAAGCTTTCTTT. This translates into CASSEFGQGAGTEAFF.

The chain carries TRBV27 and TRBJ2-7; a weak D match, TRBD1 (6 bases). The CDR3 sequence is 15 residues long. The V end lost 3 bases, the J end lost 3 bases, and 15 bases lay between the germline ends. CDR1 and CDR2 (germline): MNHEY, SMNVEV (reference sequence). The CDR3 nucleotides read TGTGCCAGCAGTTTGGGGGACATTCGATTCTACGAGCAGTACTTC. Amino acid sequence: CASSLGDIRFYEQYF.

J is TRBJ2-3 and V is TRBV19; possibly TRBD2 for D (6 bases). The CDR3 loop spans 14 amino acids. Looked up from germline, CDR1 is LNHDA and CDR2 is SQIVND (reference sequence). V was pared by 1 base and J by 1 base, with 6 bases between. DNA for the CDR3: TGTGCCAGTAGTATAGCGGGGGGCACAGATACGCAGTATTTT. Protein: CASSIAGGTDTQYF. The entire variable domain, with the rest obtained from reference TRBV19 and TRBJ2-3, is as follows: DGGITQSPKYLFRKEGQNVTLSCEQNLNHDAMYWYRQDPGQGLRLIYYSQIVNDFQKGDIAEGYSVSREKKESFPLTVTSAQKNPTAFYLCASSIAGGTDTQYFGPGTRLTVL.

This clone came up a few times. The chain links TRBV7-9 to TRBJ1-2, with D possibly TRBD1 on 6 matching bases. CDR1 is SEHNR and CDR2 is FQNEAQ in the germline V gene (reference sequence). The CDR3 covers 15 residues. Trimming left V 3 bases short and J 2 bases short, with 13 bases between. The CDR3 coding sequence is TGTGCCAGCAGCTTTCCAGGGGCGACAAACTATGGCTACACCTTC. It translates to CASSFPGATNYGYTF.

The chain combines TRBV12-3 or TRBV12-4 with TRBJ1-2; possibly TRBD1 for D (5 bases). The CDR3 is made up of 13 amino acids. The V and J ends lost 5 bases and 8 bases respectively, with 15 bases between them. CDR3 amino acids: CASSPRPGRGYTF. CDR3 bases: TGTGCCAGCAGTCCCCGACCAGGGCGGGGCTACACCTTC.

This clone was detected ten times or more. V usage is TRBV2 and J usage is TRBJ1-2; 8 nucleotides line up with TRBD1. Trimming took 2 bases from V and 4 from J; bases not matched to a gene: 0. Germline CDR1 is SNHLY and CDR2 is FYNNEI. The CDR3 extends over 13 amino acids. CDR3 protein: CASSEQGAYGYTF. The CDR3 DNA reads TGTGCCAGCAGTGAACAGGGGGCCTATGGCTACACCTTC.

The J gene is TRBJ1-6, the V gene TRBV10-3; 7 nucleotides match TRBD1. The CDR3 runs 15 residues. With V trimmed by 6 bases and J by 7 bases, 9 bases remained unmatched. Germline CDR1 ENHRY, CDR2 SYGVKD. This CDR3 is CAIRDTTGANSPLHF. The DNA of the CDR3 is TGTGCCATCAGGGACACCACAGGGGCCAATTCACCCCTCCACTTT.

As for this clone: Other nucleotide sequences in the sample specify the same CDR3. The chain employs TRBV19 and TRBJ2-6; the D gene is possibly TRBD1 (5 bases). The germline CDR1 and CDR2 sequences are LNHDA and SQIVND (reference sequence). CDR3 length: 15 amino acids. V dropped 3 bases and J dropped 4 bases, with 10 bases sitting between them. CDR3 residues: CASSIQGSGANVLTF. The DNA of the CDR3 is TGTGCCAGTAGTATTCAGGGTTCAGGGGCCAACGTCCTGACTTTC.